This T cell receptor beta chain is drawn from a study of cytomegalovirus exposure and HLA in healthy donors. Overall study results and limits: A likely sequencing artifact accounted for one observed cluster of highly shared sequence variants.

V trimming: 7 bases; J trimming: 5 bases; junction bases outside the gene matches: 7. The germline CDR1 and CDR2 sequences are SNHLY and FYNNEI. CDR3 length: 15 residues. PCR involved 60 Vbeta and 13 Jbeta primers. TCRdb keeps only in-frame clones here, not all; method: immunoSEQ multiplex PCR. The data hold about 180,000 clones, with more than 65% observed a single time. As regards this clone: Antigen unknown.

V and J are TRBV2 and TRBJ1-6; 8 bases fit TRBD1. The receptor's source is a girl aged 2 to 9 in good health and CMV-seropositive. What was sequenced was PBMCs. The CDR3, as DNA: TGTGCCAGCAATACCGACAGGGGACATAATTCACCCCTCCACTTT. Translated: CASNTDRGHNSPLHF.